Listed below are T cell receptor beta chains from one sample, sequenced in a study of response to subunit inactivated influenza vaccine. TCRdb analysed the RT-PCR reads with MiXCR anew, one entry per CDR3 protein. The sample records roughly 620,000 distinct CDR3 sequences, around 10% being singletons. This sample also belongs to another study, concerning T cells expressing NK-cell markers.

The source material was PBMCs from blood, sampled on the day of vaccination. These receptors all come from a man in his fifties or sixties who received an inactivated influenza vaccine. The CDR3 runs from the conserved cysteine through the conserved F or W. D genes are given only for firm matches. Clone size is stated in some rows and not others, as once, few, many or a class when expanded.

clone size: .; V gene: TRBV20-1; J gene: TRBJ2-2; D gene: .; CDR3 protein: CSARDPPNTGELFF; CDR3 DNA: TGCAGTGCTAGAGATCCCCCGAACACCGGGGAGCTGTTTTTT
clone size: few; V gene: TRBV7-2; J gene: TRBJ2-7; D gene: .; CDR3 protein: CASSLGGGIYEQYF; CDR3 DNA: TGTGCCAGCAGCTTAGGCGGAGGAATATACGAGCAGTACTTC
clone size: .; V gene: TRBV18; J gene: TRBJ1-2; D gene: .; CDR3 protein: CASSPQGEGYTF; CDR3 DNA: TGTGCCAGCTCACCTCAAGGAGAGGGCTACACCTTC
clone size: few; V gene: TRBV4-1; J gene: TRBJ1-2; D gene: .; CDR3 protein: CASSQSGGSYKGYTF; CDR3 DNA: TGCGCCAGCAGCCAATCCGGAGGGTCCTATAAAGGCTACACCTTC
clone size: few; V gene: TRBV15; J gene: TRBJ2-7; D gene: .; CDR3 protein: CATARESAYEQYF; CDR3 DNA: TGTGCCACCGCACGGGAGTCAGCCTACGAGCAGTACTTC
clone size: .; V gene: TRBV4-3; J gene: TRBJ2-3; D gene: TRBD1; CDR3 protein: CASSQTPGQGGDTQYF; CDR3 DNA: TGCGCCAGCAGCCAGACACCGGGACAGGGAGGAGATACGCAGTATTTT
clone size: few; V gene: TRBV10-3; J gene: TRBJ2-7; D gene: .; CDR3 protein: CATRPTSSYEQYF; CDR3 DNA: TGTGCCACCAGACCAACGAGCTCCTACGAGCAGTACTTC
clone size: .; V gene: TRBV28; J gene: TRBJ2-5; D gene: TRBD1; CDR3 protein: CASTLTGGLKETQYF; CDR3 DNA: TGTGCCAGCACCTTGACAGGGGGCTTAAAGGAGACCCAGTACTTC
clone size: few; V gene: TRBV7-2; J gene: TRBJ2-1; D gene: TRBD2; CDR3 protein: CASSLSAGGGHEQFF; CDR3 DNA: TGTGCCAGCAGCTTGTCGGCGGGAGGGGGCCATGAGCAGTTCTTC
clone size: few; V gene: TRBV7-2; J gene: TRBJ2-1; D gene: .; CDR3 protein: CASRRGANEQFF; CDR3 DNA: TGTGCCAGCAGAAGAGGGGCAAATGAGCAGTTCTTC
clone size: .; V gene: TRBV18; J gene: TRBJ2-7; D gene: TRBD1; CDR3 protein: CASSPKNPWDRGRYEQYF; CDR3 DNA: TGTGCCAGCTCACCTAAAAACCCTTGGGACAGGGGGCGCTACGAGCAGTACTTC
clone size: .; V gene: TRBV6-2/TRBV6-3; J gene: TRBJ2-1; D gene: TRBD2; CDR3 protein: CASTDGLAGGGWQFF; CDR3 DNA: TGTGCCAGCACCGACGGACTAGCGGGAGGAGGTTGGCAGTTCTTC
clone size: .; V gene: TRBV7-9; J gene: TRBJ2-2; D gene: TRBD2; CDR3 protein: CASSLLAGITGELFF; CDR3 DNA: TGTGCCAGCAGCTTACTAGCGGGAATTACCGGGGAGCTGTTTTTT
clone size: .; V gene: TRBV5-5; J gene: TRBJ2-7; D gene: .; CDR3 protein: CAGTPSPARGSYEQYF; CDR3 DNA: TGTGCCGGCACCCCATCCCCCGCGAGAGGGTCCTACGAGCAGTACTTC
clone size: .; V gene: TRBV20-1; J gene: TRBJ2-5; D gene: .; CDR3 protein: CSASTSQETQYF; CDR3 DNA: TGCAGTGCTAGCACCAGCCAAGAGACCCAGTACTTC
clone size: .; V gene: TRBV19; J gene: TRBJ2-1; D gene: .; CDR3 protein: CASSPGTLVLNEQFF; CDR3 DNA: TGTGCCAGTAGTCCTGGGACTTTGGTGCTCAATGAGCAGTTCTTC
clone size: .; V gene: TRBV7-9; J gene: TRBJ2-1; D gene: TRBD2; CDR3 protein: CASSRTSGGAGGEQFF; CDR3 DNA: TGTGCCAGCAGCAGGACTAGCGGGGGGGCCGGGGGTGAGCAGTTCTTC
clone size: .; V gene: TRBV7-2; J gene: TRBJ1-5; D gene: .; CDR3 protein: CASSPGSGDNQPQHF; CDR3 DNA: TGTGCCAGCAGCCCAGGGTCAGGGGACAATCAGCCCCAGCATTTT